The 14 T cell receptor beta chains listed next were all sequenced from one sample in a study of T cells after yellow fever vaccination. Using its own MiXCR run on the 5' RACE reads, TCRdb lists one record per CDR3 protein. Of approximately 120,000 distinct CDR3 sequences listed, under 8.5% were seen once; the top ten hold about 2.7%. The sequenced sample was CD4+ T cells sorted from PBMCs, obtained more than 8 days after the first yellow fever vaccination. Receptors were obtained from a man aged 18 to 29 who received the YFV17D yellow fever vaccine.

This clonotype was seen at least ten times. V gene TRBV5-1 combines with J gene TRBJ2-6, with 9 bases that match TRBD1. CDR1 and CDR2 (germline): SGHRS, YFSETQ. The V and J ends lost 4 bases and 2 bases, in that order; junction bases with no gene match: 13. The CDR3 is 19 residues long. The CDR3 nucleotides are TGCGCCAGCAGCGTCCCCCCGGGACAGGGCAATCCTGGGGCCAACGTCCTGACTTTC. Encoded protein: CASSVPPGQGNPGANVLTF.

This clonotype occurred many times. This rearrangement joins TRBV7-2 to TRBJ2-7, with D tentatively TRBD1 or TRBD2 (6 bases each). Trimming shortened V by 1 base and J by 0 bases, and 10 bases separated the two germline ends. Germline loops: CDR1 SGHTA, CDR2 FQGNSA. CDR3 length: 15 amino acids. The CDR3 reads CASSLGGAPSYEQYV. CDR3 in DNA: TGTGCCAGCAGCTTAGGGGGGGCCCCCTCCTACGAGCAGTACGTC.

This clonotype was seen ten or more times. V gene TRBV7-2 combines with J gene TRBJ2-3; perhaps TRBD2 as D (5 bases). The CDR3 sequence is 14 residues long. V was cut by 6 bases and J by 2 bases, with 12 bases left in between. Germline assignment: CDR1 SGHTA and CDR2 FQGNSA. The CDR3 is CASSSEGFTDTQYF. In DNA form, the CDR3 reads TGTGCCAGCAGTTCTGAGGGCTTCACAGATACGCAGTATTTT.

The gene calls are TRBV28 and TRBJ1-5; D remains unclear. This CDR3 has 15 amino acids. Trimming took 6 bases from V and 2 from J, leaving 14 bases between them. Germline V gives CDR1 MDHEN, CDR2 SYDVKM. The CDR3 coding sequence is TGTGCCAGCAGGACGATGGGGTCGGGCAATCAGCCCCAGCATTTT. It specifies CASRTMGSGNQPQHF.

The sample holds many counts of this clonotype. The chain uses TRBV7-6 and TRBJ2-1; possible D gene TRBD2, 7 bases. Trimming shortened V by 1 base and J by 4 bases, and 11 bases separated the two germline ends. In germline, CDR1 is SGHVS, CDR2 FNYEAQ. CDR3 size: 15 residues. Here the CDR3 DNA reads TGTGCCAGCAGCTTAGTCGGGGGGCTATACAATGAGCAGTTCTTC. Translating it yields CASSLVGGLYNEQFF.

This clonotype was observed many times. The chain links TRBV6-1 to TRBJ2-2; D is perhaps TRBD1 (6 bases). The CDR3 runs to 13 residues. Deletions cut 6 bases from V and 6 bases from J, with 11 bases between. The V gene's germline CDR1 is MNHNS and CDR2 SASEGT. The DNA for the CDR3 is TGTGCCAGCAGCGCACAGGGTGCCGGGGAGCTGTTTTTT. Translated, it gives CASSAQGAGELFF.

The table lists this clonotype with many counts. The V and J genes are TRBV21-1 and TRBJ2-5. TRBV21-1 is termed a pseudogene. The CDR3 contains 17 residues. CDR3 loop: CASSKSHPTAPQETQYF. DNA of the CDR3: TGTGCCAGCAGCAAATCCCACCCTACTGCACCTCAAGAGACCCAGTACTTC.

The chain combines TRBV7-2 with TRBJ1-2, with TRBD1 matching 7 bases. The J segment lost 8 bases and the V segment lost 10 bases, leaving 16 bases of the junction unmatched. The CDR3 totals 14 residues. The germline gives CDR1 SGHTA, CDR2 FQGNSA. The CDR3 DNA is TGTGCCACCCTCGGAGGGGGCGGCGGAGGGGGCTACACCTTC. It encodes CATLGGGGGGGYTF.

This clonotype was counted at least ten times. CDR3 nucleotides: TGTGCCAGCAGTTTGGCGGCTAGCCGAGAGACCCAGTACTTC. Its translation: CASSLAASRETQYF. The gene calls are TRBV12-3 or TRBV12-4 and TRBJ2-5, with a tentative D call TRBD2 (5 bases). This CDR3 is 14 amino acids long. The ends were cut back, 3 bases at V and 4 bases at J, with 12 bases in the middle.

This clonotype was counted many times. This chain uses TRBV6-5 with TRBJ1-1; a weak D match, TRBD1 (5 bases). This CDR3 contains 13 residues. Germline CDR1 is MNHEY and CDR2 is SVGAGI. Trimming removed 0 bases at V and 8 bases at J, with 10 bases between. As DNA, the CDR3 is TGTGCCAGCAGTTACTCGACTTCAGGGGAAGCTTTCTTT. Residues: CASSYSTSGEAFF.

The chain links TRBV7-9 to TRBJ1-2; D ambiguous. Trimming left V 10 bases short and J 5 bases short, with 14 bases between. CDR1 and CDR2 from the germline V gene are SEHNR and FQNEAQ (reference sequence). This CDR3 has 12 residues. The DNA for the CDR3 is TGTGCCATCGGCCCCGGTGGATATGGCTACACCTTC. This sequence encodes CAIGPGGYGYTF.

The sample holds a few counts of this clonotype. The rearrangement uses TRBV12-3 or TRBV12-4 and TRBJ2-2; a weak D match, TRBD1 (6 bases). Between the trimmed V and J ends, which lost 3 bases and 6 bases, there was a span of 20 bases. This CDR3 contains 17 residues. CDR3 region: CASSFRDGGPGPGELFF. CDR3 nucleotide sequence: TGTGCCAGCAGTTTTCGAGATGGGGGCCCAGGGCCCGGGGAGCTGTTTTTT.

In its sample, this clonotype was seen a few times. J is TRBJ2-3 and V is TRBV4-1, with D uncertain. V was shortened by 1 base and J by 3 bases, with 11 bases between the two germline ends. Germline-derived CDR1 and CDR2 are MGHRA and YSYEKL. The CDR3 sequence is 15 residues long. For the CDR3, the DNA is TGCGCCAGCAGCCAAGTTGGCCTGGGGACAGATACGCAGTATTTT. Its translation: CASSQVGLGTDTQYF.

This clonotype was recorded many times. CDR3 nucleotide sequence: TGTGCCACCAGTCCTCACTTTTTTTTAGACAGGGGGAGCACCGGGGAGCTGTTTTTT. Encoded protein: CATSPHFFLDRGSTGELFF. V is TRBV24-1 and J is TRBJ2-2, with 9 bases lining up with TRBD1. V lost 6 bases, J lost 4 bases, and 17 bases stayed unmatched. Per germline, CDR1 KGHDR and CDR2 SFDVKD. CDR3 length: 19 residues.